The TCR beta chain under discussion was sequenced for a study of T cells after yellow fever vaccination. Findings and caveats of the study: After the booster, approximately 96% of CD4 and just over 85% of CD8 primary-response clones were re-detected. Among all clonotypes, a small share was observed in both CD4 and CD8 compartments.

Germline trimming cut 6 bases from V and 3 bases from J; bases unmatched to any gene: 16. The CDR3 has 17 residues. Germline CDR1 LGHDT, CDR2 YNNKEL (reference sequence). Each CDR3 protein gets one entry after TCRdb re-called the 5' RACE reads with MiXCR. Among more than 300,000 distinct CDR3 sequences listed, roughly 10% were seen once. This clonotype was seen only a few times. Its antigen is currently unknown. The TCR was taken from a man aged 18 to 30 who received the YFV17D yellow fever vaccine. This chain connects TRBV3-1 to TRBJ1-1, with 7 bases that match TRBD1. The sequences come from CD4+ T cells sorted from PBMCs, collected 45 days after the yellow fever booster vaccination. CDR3 region: CASRPKEPQGRDTEAFF. CDR3 DNA sequence: TGTGCCAGCAGACCAAAGGAACCACAGGGGCGGGACACTGAAGCTTTCTTT. Variable domain in full (rest from reference TRBV3-1 and TRBJ1-1): DTAVSQTPKYLVTQMGNDKSIKCEQNLGHDTMYWYKQDSKKFLKIMFSYNNKELIINETVPNRFSPKSPDKAHLNLHINSLELGDSAVYFCASRPKEPQGRDTEAFFGQGTRLTVV.